The present T cell receptor beta chain was sequenced within a study of T-cell memory formation after mild COVID-19. Germline CDR1 and CDR2: MDHEN and SYDVKM. The CDR3 length is 11 residues. V shed 1 base and J shed 9 bases, with 4 bases lying between them. TCRdb passed the 5' RACE reads through MiXCR, listing each CDR3 protein once. The sample has about 470,000 distinct CDR3 sequences, over 15% seen once; the top ten hold 9% to 15%. Broader study findings: The study found balanced CD4/CD8 in clones contracting day 15 to 85 and a CD4+ lean in later expanders. Clones which contracted sat mainly in CM and EM if CD4+, and in EMRA if CD8+.

This clonotype was found a few times. Antigen: not known. The clonotype originates from an adult woman who had mild COVID-19 (a few samples of this study predate the infection). Cell type and time point are not known. This chain links TRBV28 with TRBJ2-4; D unresolved. The specimen sequenced was PBMCs or a T cell subset sorted from them (not recorded which). The DNA for the CDR3 is TGTGCCAGCAGTTTATCGGTCATTCAGTACTTC. Protein: CASSLSVIQYF.